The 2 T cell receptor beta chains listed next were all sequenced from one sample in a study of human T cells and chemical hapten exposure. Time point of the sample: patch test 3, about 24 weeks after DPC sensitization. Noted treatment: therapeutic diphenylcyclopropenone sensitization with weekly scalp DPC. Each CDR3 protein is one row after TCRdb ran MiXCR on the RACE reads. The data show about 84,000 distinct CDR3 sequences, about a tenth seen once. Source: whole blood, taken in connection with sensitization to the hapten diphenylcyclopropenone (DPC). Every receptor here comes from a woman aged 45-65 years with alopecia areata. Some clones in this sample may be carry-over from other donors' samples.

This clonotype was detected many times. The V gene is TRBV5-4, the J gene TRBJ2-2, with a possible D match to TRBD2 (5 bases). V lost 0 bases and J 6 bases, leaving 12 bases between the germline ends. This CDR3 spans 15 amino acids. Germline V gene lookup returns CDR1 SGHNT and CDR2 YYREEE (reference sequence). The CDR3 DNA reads TGTGCCAGCAGCTTGGAAGGACTCAGATCCGGGGAGCTGTTTTTT. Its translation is CASSLEGLRSGELFF.

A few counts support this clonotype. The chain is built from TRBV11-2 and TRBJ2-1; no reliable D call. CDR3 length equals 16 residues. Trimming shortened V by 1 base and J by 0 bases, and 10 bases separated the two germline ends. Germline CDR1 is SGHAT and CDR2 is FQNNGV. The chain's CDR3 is CASSLARGSSYNEQFF. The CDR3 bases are TGTGCCAGCAGCTTAGCGCGAGGCAGCTCCTACAATGAGCAGTTCTTC.